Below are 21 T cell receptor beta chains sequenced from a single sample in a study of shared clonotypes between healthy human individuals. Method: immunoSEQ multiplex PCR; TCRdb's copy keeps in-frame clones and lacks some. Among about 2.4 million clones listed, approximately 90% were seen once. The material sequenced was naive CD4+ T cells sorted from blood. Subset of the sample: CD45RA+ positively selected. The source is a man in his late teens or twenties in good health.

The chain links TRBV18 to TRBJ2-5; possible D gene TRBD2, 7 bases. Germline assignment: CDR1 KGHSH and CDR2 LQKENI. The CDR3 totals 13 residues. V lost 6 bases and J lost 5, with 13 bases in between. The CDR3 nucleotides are TGTGCCAGCTCCCTTGGCGGGGGCGAGACCCAGTACTTC. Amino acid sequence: CASSLGGGETQYF.

The CDR3 region has the DNA TGTGCCAGCAGTTTGGTCGGAGCCGCCGCTAACTATGGCTACACCTTC. Translating gives CASSLVGAAANYGYTF. The rearrangement uses TRBV28 and TRBJ1-2; no firm D call. The length of the CDR3 is 16 residues. CDR1 and CDR2 (germline): MDHEN, SYDVKM. V gave up 3 bases and J gave up 0 bases, with 14 bases separating them.

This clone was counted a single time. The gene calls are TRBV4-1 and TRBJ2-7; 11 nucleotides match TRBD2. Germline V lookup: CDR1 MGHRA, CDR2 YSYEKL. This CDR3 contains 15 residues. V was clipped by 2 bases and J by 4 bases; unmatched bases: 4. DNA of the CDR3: TGCGCCAGCAGCCAACCACTAGCGGGAGTTTACGAGCAGTACTTC. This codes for CASSQPLAGVYEQYF.

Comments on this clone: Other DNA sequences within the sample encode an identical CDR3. The CDR3 coding sequence is TGTGCCAGCAGTGAAGGGACAGGGGGCGGCTATGGCTACACCTTC. This encodes CASSEGTGGGYGYTF. J is TRBJ1-2 and V is TRBV2, with 11 bases aligning to TRBD1. This CDR3 is built from 15 residues. Unmatched junction bases numbered 2, after V lost 1 base and J lost 4 bases. Germline values: CDR1 SNHLY, CDR2 FYNNEI.

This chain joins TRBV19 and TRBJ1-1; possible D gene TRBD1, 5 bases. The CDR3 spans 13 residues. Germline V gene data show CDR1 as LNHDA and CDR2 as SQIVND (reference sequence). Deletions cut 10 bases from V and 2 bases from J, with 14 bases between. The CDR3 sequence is CATRQSKNTEAFF. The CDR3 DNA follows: TGTGCCACAAGACAGAGCAAAAACACTGAAGCTTTCTTT.

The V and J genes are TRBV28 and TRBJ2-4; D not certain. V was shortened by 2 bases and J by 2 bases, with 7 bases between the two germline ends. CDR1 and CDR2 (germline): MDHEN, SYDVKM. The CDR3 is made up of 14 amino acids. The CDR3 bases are TGTGCCAGCAGTTTAGGCAGTACCAAAAACATTCAGTACTTC. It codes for CASSLGSTKNIQYF.

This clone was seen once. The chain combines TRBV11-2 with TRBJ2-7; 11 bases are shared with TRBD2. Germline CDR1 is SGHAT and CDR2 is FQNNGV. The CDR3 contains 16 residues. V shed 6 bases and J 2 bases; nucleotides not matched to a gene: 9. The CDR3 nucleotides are TGTGCCAGCAGGGCAATAAGACTAGCGGGGACCTACGAGCAGTACTTC. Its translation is CASRAIRLAGTYEQYF.

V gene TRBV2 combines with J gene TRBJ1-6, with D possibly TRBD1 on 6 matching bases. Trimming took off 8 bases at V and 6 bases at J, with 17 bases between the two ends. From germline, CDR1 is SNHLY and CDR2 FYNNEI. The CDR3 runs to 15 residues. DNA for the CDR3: TGTGCCAGCCTCACCGACAGGACTAGTAATTCACCCCTCCACTTT. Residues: CASLTDRTSNSPLHF.

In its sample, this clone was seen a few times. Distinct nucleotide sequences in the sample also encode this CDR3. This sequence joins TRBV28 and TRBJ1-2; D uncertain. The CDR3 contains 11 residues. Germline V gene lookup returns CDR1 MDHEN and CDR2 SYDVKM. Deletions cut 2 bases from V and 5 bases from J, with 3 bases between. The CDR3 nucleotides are TGTGCCAGCAGTTTACAGTATGGCTACACCTTC. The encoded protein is CASSLQYGYTF.

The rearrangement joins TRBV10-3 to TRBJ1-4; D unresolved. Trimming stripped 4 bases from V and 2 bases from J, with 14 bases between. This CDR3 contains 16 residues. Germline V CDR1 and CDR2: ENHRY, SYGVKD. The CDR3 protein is CAISAGTPGTNEKLFF. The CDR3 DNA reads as TGTGCCATCAGTGCAGGCACCCCGGGGACTAATGAAAAACTGTTTTTT.

The CDR3 region has the DNA TGTGCCACCAGCAGAGTACGAGGTTCTGGTTATGGCTACACCTTC. Protein: CATSRVRGSGYGYTF. The chain employs TRBV15 and TRBJ1-2; D is undetermined. Trimming stripped 1 base from V and 5 bases from J, with 14 bases between. From germline, CDR1 is LNHNV and CDR2 YYDKDF (reference sequence). This CDR3 contains 15 residues.

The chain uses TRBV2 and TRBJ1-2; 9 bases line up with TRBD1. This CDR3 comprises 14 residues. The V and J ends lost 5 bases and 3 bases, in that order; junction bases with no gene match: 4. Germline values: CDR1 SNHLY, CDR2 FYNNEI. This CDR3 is CASSYRDRDYGYTF. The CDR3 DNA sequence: TGTGCCAGCAGTTACCGGGACAGGGACTATGGCTACACCTTC. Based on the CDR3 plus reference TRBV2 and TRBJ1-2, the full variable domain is EPEVTQTPSHQVTQMGQEVILRCVPISNHLYFYWYRQILGQKVEFLVSFYNNEISEKSEIFDDQFSVERPDGSNFTLKIRSTKLEDSAMYFCASSYRDRDYGYTFGSGTRLTVV.

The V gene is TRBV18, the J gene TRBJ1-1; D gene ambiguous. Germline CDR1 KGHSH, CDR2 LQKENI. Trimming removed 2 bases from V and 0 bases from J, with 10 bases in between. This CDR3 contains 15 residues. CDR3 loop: CASSPMEVMNTEAFF. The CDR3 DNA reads TGTGCCAGCTCACCAATGGAGGTGATGAACACTGAAGCTTTCTTT.

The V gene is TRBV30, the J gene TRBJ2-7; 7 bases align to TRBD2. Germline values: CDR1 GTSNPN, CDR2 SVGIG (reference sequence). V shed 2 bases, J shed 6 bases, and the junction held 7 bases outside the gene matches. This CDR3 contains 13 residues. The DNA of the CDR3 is TGTGCCTGGAGTTCTAGGTGGGGGGGCGAGCAGTACTTC. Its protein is CAWSSRWGGEQYF.

The CDR3 reads CAWSPGTPGRPQYF. CDR3 in DNA: TGTGCCTGGAGTCCCGGGACCCCCGGGAGGCCCCAGTACTTC. V is TRBV30 and J is TRBJ2-5, with TRBD2 identical over 7 bases. Per the germline V gene, CDR1 is GTSNPN and CDR2 is SVGIG (reference sequence). The junction had 12 bases not matched to a gene; V was cut back by 2 bases and J by 9 bases. This CDR3 has 14 residues.

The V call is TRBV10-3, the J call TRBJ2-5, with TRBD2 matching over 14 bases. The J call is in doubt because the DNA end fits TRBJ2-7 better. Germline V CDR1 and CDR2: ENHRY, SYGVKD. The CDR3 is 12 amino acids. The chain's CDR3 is CATGLAGGEQYF. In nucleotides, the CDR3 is TGTGCCACCGGACTAGCGGGAGGCGAGCAGTACTTC.

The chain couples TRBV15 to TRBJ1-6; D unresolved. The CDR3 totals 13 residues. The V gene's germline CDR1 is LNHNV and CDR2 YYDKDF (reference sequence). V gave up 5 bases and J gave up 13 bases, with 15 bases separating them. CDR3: CATSSPKGSPLHF. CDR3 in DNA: TGTGCCACCAGCTCCCCCAAGGGTTCTCCCCTCCACTTT.

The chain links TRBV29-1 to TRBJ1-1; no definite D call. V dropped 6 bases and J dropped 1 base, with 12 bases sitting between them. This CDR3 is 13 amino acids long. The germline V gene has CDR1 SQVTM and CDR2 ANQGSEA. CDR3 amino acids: CSVVPRGNTEAFF. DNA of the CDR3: TGCAGCGTCGTCCCCCGGGGGAACACTGAAGCTTTCTTT. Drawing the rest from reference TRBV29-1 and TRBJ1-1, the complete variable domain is SAVISQKPSRDICQRGTSLTIQCQVDSQVTMMFWYRQQPGQSLTLIATANQGSEATYESGFVIDKFPISRPNLTFSTLTVSNMSPEDSSIYLCSVVPRGNTEAFFGQGTRLTVV.

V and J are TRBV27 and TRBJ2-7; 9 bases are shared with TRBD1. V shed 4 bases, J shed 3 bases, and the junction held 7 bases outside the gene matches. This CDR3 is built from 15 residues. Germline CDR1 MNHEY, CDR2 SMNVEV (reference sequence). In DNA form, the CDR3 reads TGTGCCAGCAGTTATAAGGGACAGGGCATCTACGAGCAGTACTTC. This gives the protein CASSYKGQGIYEQYF.

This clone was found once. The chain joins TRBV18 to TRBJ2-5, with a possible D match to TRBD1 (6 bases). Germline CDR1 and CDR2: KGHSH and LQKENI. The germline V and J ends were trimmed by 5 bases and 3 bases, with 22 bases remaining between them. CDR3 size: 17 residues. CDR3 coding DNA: TGTGCCAGCTCAAAGGGGGTTATGGCGACTTCCAAAGAGACCCAGTACTTC. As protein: CASSKGVMATSKETQYF. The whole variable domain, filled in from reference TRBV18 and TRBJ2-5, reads NAGVMQNPRHLVRRRGQEARLRCSPMKGHSHVYWYRQLPEEGLKFMVYLQKENIIDESGMPKERFSAEFPKEGPSILRIQQVVRGDSAAYFCASSKGVMATSKETQYFGPGTRLLVL.

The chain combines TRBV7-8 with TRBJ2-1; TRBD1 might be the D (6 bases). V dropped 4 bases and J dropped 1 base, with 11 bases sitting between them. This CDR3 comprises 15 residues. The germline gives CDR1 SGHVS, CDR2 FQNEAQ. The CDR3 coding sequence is TGTGCCAGCAGCTCCACAGGGCCTTCCTACAATGAGCAGTTCTTC. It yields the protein CASSSTGPSYNEQFF.